This T cell receptor beta chain was sequenced in a study of technical replicates of blood from a handful of donors. Germline V lookup: CDR1 SGHDT, CDR2 YYEEEE. The germline V and J ends were trimmed by 4 bases and 7 bases, with 14 bases remaining between them. CDR3 length equals 13 residues. Produced via immunoSEQ multiplex PCR; TCRdb's table is partial and in-frame only. The table shows under 95,000 clones, with around 94% occurring only once. The clonotype originates from a human donor in good health. The chain couples TRBV5-6 to TRBJ1-1; the D gene is possibly TRBD1 (5 bases). Sequenced input: T cells isolated from PBMCs. The CDR3: CASSLDSYLEAFF. The CDR3 DNA sequence: TGTGCCAGCAGCCTTGACAGCTATCTTGAAGCTTTCTTT.